This is a list of T cell receptor beta chains from one sample in a study of blood T cells in healthy people across ages. TCRdb re-derived calls from the 5' RACE reads in MiXCR, one entry per CDR3 protein. The sample lists 1.8 million or so distinct CDR3 sequences, about two fifths seen once, with 20% to 25% in the top ten. The sequenced sample consisted of blood. These receptors originate from a human donor in good health. Each CDR3 is given with its conserved first and last residue.

v_gene,j_gene,CDR3aa
TRBV2,TRBJ2-5,CASSVRSVSPETQYF
TRBV14,TRBJ1-2,CASSQGRNYGYTF
TRBV5-1,.,CASSWDRAGETQYF
TRBV7-2,TRBJ2-1,CASSLAGLAGLALDEQFF
TRBV4-2,TRBJ2-1,CASSQSDSSSYNEQFF
TRBV20-1,TRBJ2-1,CSARDRVGGNEQFF
TRBV28,.,CASRTGLRVFEQYF
TRBV7-8,TRBJ1-5,CASSKLRAGRQPQHF
TRBV29-1,TRBJ2-5,CSVEDSQGLPATQYF
TRBV7-3,TRBJ2-1,CASTISGGAGNEQFF
TRBV29-1,TRBJ1-1,CSVERKLLNTEAFF
TRBV4-2,TRBJ2-1,CASSPRQLLAGGLNEQFF
TRBV29-1,.,CSVDAGTGVFEQYF
TRBV29-1,TRBJ2-5,CSACGVGETQYF
TRBV9,TRBJ2-1,CASSADPGGGSYNEQFF
TRBV3-1,.,CASSQEVGQNYEQYF
TRBV29-1,TRBJ2-1,CSVDGLAGKQFF
TRBV10-2,TRBJ1-2,CASKVWTGGVLGYTF
TRBV4-3,TRBJ1-2,CASSQLQGAHGYTF
TRBV2,TRBJ2-7,CASSENQLVGWSYEQYF
TRBV10-3,TRBJ1-2,CAIKVAEGYTF
TRBV7-2,TRBJ2-7,CASSSSLAGSAYEQYF
TRBV20-1,TRBJ1-1,CSASRIRDTEAFF
TRBV19,TRBJ1-2,CASSRQGTGYGYTF
TRBV15,TRBJ2-3,CATSTFLLAGGLSRDTQYF